This T cell receptor beta chain was retrieved from a study of cytomegalovirus exposure and HLA in healthy donors (dated 2017 in TCRdb). Regarding the study in general: An earlier analysis of several hundred of the donors reported under 300 Gb of sequence data and about 120 million unique TCR beta sequences obtained from about 180 million T cells. Donor age, sex, ethnicity and CMV serostatus were collected together with the repertoire data. The study used immunosequencing to profile the T cell repertoires of some 600 subjects and linked those repertoires to cytomegalovirus serostatus. Class I and class II HLA loci were covered by the typing at four-digit resolution. An early release that covered about 600 HLA-typed donors contained about 290 gigabases of sequencing data and 70 million to 100 million unique TCR sequences. All discovery cohort repertoires had been generated using a single sequencing platform. Rather than drawing on any new phenotypic data, the later analysis identified candidate immune exposures from TCR beta sequences and the way those sequences occurred across donors. A later analysis re-analyzed previously published TCR beta repertoires from 600 to 850 donors and added high-resolution HLA genotyping to study TCR occurrence patterns. Several DR-DQ haplotypes were handled as single units for association and clustering because linkage in the cohort was strong. Genome-wide SNP genotypes for about 65% of the roughly 670 donors were used in a later genetic analysis, which treated that subset as a discovery cohort. To decide whether each TCR beta V gene segment behaved as functional or pseudogenic, an earlier analysis of some 600 of the donors relied on high-throughput TCR beta sequencing. High-throughput TCR immunosequencing, statistical association of individual TCRs with disease status, and machine learning were combined to predict cytomegalovirus infection status. In addition to the first cohort of 666 subjects, a separate validation cohort of approximately 130 different subjects was used. The genetic ancestry cluster associated with self-reported Caucasian donors included 65% to 90% of the roughly 390 genotyped donors. Among 300 to 500 genotyped donors of the cohort, an average of approximately 240,000 unique TCR beta nucleotide sequences was sequenced per donor, of which 15% to 20% were non-productive. The study aimed to test whether cataloging public T cell receptors could reveal signatures of past pathogen exposure. The number of typed donors differed by locus: roughly 629-640 for A, B, C, DRB1 and DQB1; approximately 520 for DQA1; some 590 for DPA1; and around 490 for DPB1. General conclusions and limits of the study: An earlier analysis of several hundred of the donors showed that most TCR beta V segments appeared in productive rearrangements either about 87% or about 30% of the time, which broadly matched IMGT annotations. According to the authors, the approach could potentially be generalized to other disease states and immunological phenotypes. Strong co-occurrence of HLA alleles, especially DR and DQ, made assigning TCR associations to individual alleles difficult. A total of 150 to 200 TCR beta chains were listed by the study as associated with cytomegalovirus. A later genetic analysis reported fewer N-insertions in productive TCRs among donors in an Asian-associated ancestry cluster than the roughly 700-donor mean. Most CMV-associated TCR beta chains appeared to be HLA-restricted in a later analysis, and the HLA associations seemed to be driven largely by CMV exposure. Because counts were too low, seventeen rarely observed V segments, including chromosome 9 orphons, were left out of the earlier analysis of 500 to 750 of the donors. The only immune exposure information available for the cohort was CMV serostatus. A further reported finding was that TCR beta sequences accurately predicted the HLA-A and HLA-B alleles for most subjects in the first cohort. In this cohort, only TCR beta chains were sequenced, and detectable features were limited by the absence of alpha or paired-chain data. Some IMGT-functional V segments, including TRBV6-2 and TRBV6-3, could not be distinguished by the 87-base-pair reads and were therefore excluded. In vitro tests confirmed that a few of the cytomegalovirus-associated TCR beta chains recognize cytomegalovirus antigens. Because some donors lacked HLA typing at each locus, the association tests relied only on the typed subset. A later genetic analysis associated a missense DCLRE1C variant with V-gene and J-gene trimming of TCR beta chains, and an independent cohort replicated the association. Specific HLA alleles were associated with about 17,000 TCR beta sequences at a false discovery rate of 0.05 in a later analysis. Most TCR sequences were seen in very few donors, while some public TCRs were found in many individuals. The presence/absence analyses assumed that sequencing depth was roughly uniform across donors, and that assumption may not be true. A group of highly shared sequence variants was considered likely to be a technical artifact of the sequencing pipeline. A later analysis reported that several top co-occurrence clusters appeared linked to parvovirus B19, influenza, CMV and Epstein-Barr virus. A later analysis found that TCR association rates varied across HLA loci, with DRB1 alleles showing the most associated TCRs and HLA-C alleles the fewest. The classifier was reported to diagnose cytomegalovirus status with high specificity and sensitivity in both the original cohort and the validation cohort. In a later analysis, HLA-associated TCR beta chains were found to be more clonally expanded and to have lower generation probabilities than equally common non-associated chains. Linkage disequilibrium might explain the correlated functional status among segregating V segments, but an unknown experimental factor could not be ruled out.

With respect to this clone: What antigen it recognizes has not been identified. The input lacks base qualities; no much larger clone sits a single base away.

Library creation used the immunoSEQ multiplex PCR assay. For the multiplex PCR, a mixture combining 60 forward primers for TCR Vbeta segments and 13 reverse primers for TCR Jbeta segments was used. The CDR3 region of rearranged TCR beta genes was amplified from genomic DNA by a multiplex PCR assay. The Illumina HiSeq System was used to sequence the amplified TCR beta libraries as 87-base-pair reads. The original pipeline was this. Across the 500 to 700 repertoires, a later analysis counted about 81 million unique TCR beta chains, roughly 11 million of which were shared by at least two donors. A nearest-neighbor algorithm error-corrected the raw reads and collapsed the reads into unique sequences, merging closely related sequences to remove PCR and sequencing errors. Alignment of CDR3 sequences to IMGT reference sequences was used to assign V, D and J gene segments. For a sequence to be retained, a match of at least six nucleotides to both a V gene segment and a J gene segment was required. A rearrangement was called productive if the CDR3 had no stop codons and remained in frame with V and J, and every other rearrangement was called non-productive. Following IMGT convention, CDR3 was defined as the stretch from the second conserved V-encoded cysteine up to the conserved J-encoded phenylalanine. Sequences without an unambiguous match to a single V gene segment were excluded from the earlier analysis of about 600 of the donors. An earlier analysis of just under 600 of the donors called V segments functional above 56.7% productive rearrangements and segregating when the between-donor standard deviation exceeded 5%. A statistical classification framework was built to diagnose cytomegalovirus status from the catalog of TCR beta chain sequences. V and J gene assignment, in a later analysis, came from comparing TCR nucleotide sequences with IMGT/GENE-DB human TR gene sequences. The TCRdist pipeline was used in a later analysis to assign CDR3 sequences and most-parsimonious VDJ recombination scenarios. A later analysis defined each TCR beta chain by its CDR3 amino acid sequence plus V-gene family, and excluded reads lacking a unique V-gene family. A later analysis removed 592 highly shared, low-generation-probability nucleotide sequences to deal with suspected cross-contamination and a sequencing artifact. In a later analysis, a clonal expansion index was calculated for each public chain from normalized within-repertoire ranks of inferred template counts. A later analysis computed generation probabilities with a VDJ recombination model fitted to out-of-frame rearrangements, and checked the results against IGoR. Hypergeometric tests were used in a later analysis to score TCR-TCR, TCR-HLA and TCR-CMV co-occurrence, with a repertoire-size bias correction applied to the TCR pairs. To estimate false discovery rates, a later analysis permuted the HLA or CMV assignments 20 times. A later analysis grouped co-occurring TCRs with DBSCAN, adding TCRdist sequence similarity when clustering within HLA-allele-positive subsets. Co-occurrence clustering excluded repertoires with fewer than 30,000 or more than 120,000 public chains, plus five with anomalous nucleotide sharing. TCRdb took this table from immuneACCESS and kept in-frame rearrangements with V and J called. Such tables lack part of the clones; where checked against another copy, unresolved V genes explain under half of the gap, and the rest is unexplained. That table is the source of V, J and clone size, and D and trimming were worked out from the DNA. Present in this sample are approximately 110,000 clones, around 79% of which were seen just once. Of the sample, about 3.1% falls within the top ten clones.

Sequences SGHNT (CDR1) and YENEEA (CDR2) are obtained from the germline V gene. Trimming at the junction amounts to 7 bases on V and 1 base on J, and the germline ends lie 13 bases apart. From the cysteine through the phenylalanine, the CDR3 covers 15 amino acids. The sequence is cut down to CDR3 DNA, 45 bases in frame from base 1. The cohort was made up of several hundred healthy bone marrow donors. Cohort members were all nominally healthy when sampled, although unrecorded immune exposures were likely present. The donor tested CMV seronegative, placing the donor among the 350 to 400 seronegative members of the cohort. A peripheral blood sample was collected from each donor, and TCR beta sequencing was performed on peripheral blood mononuclear cells. Genomic DNA was extracted from the blood cell samples with the Qiagen DNeasy Blood Extraction Kit.

Source material: PBMCs. The TCR sequence derives from a woman in her thirties or forties in good health and CMV-seronegative. This sequence uses TRBV11-3 and TRBJ2-2, with TRBD2 as a weak D call on 6 bases. This receptor carries the CDR3 CASKQGGWNTGELFF. The nucleotide sequence reads TGTGCCAGCAAGCAGGGAGGATGGAACACCGGGGAGCTGTTTTTT.